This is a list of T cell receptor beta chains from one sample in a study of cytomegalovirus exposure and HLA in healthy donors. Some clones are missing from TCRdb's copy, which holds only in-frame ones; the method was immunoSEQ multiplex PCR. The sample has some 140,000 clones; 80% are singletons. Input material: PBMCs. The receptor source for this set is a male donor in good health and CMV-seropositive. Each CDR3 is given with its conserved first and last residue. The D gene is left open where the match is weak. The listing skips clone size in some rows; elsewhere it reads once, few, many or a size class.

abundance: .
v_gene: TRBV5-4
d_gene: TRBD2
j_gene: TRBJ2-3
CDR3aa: CASSPSGVSTDTQYF
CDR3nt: TGTGCCAGCTCCCCTAGCGGTGTAAGCACAGATACGCAGTATTTT

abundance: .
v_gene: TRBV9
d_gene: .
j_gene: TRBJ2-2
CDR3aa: CASSVASRRSQELFF
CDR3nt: TGTGCCAGCAGCGTAGCTAGTCGGCGGTCGCAGGAGCTGTTTTTT

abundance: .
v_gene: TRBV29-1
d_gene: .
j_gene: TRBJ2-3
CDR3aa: CSVAGIVSDTQYF
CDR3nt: TGCAGCGTTGCGGGGATCGTCTCAGATACGCAGTATTTT

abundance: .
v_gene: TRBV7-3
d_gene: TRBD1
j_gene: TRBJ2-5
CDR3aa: CASSPGTGGETQYF
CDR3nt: TGTGCCAGCAGCCCAGGGACAGGGGGAGAGACCCAGTACTTC

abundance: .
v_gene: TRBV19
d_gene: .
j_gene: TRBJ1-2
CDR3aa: CASSSSEGYTF
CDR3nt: TGTGCCAGTAGCTCTAGTGAAGGCTACACCTTC

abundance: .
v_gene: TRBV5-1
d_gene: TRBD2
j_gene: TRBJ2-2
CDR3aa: CASSPLAGGLDGELFF
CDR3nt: TGCGCCAGCAGCCCTCTAGCGGGAGGTTTGGACGGGGAGCTGTTTTTT

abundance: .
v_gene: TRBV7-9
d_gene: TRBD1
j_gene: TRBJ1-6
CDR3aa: CSSSLGTGRPLHF
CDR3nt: TGTTCCAGCAGCTTGGGGACAGGGAGACCCCTCCACTTT

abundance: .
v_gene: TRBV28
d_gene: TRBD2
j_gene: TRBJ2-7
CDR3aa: CASSRRFGRSEQYF
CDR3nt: TGTGCCAGCAGCAGAAGGTTCGGGAGGAGTGAGCAGTACTTC

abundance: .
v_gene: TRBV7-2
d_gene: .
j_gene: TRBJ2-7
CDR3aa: CASSPSTSQYEQYF
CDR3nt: TGTGCCAGCAGCCCCTCGACTAGTCAATACGAGCAGTACTTC

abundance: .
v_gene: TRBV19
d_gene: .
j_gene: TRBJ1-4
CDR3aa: CASSIGGPTNEKLFF
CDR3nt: TGTGCCAGTAGTATCGGGGGACCAACTAATGAAAAACTGTTTTTT

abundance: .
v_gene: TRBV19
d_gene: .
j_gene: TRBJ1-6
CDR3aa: CASSIRSDSPLHF
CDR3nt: TGTGCCAGTAGTATACGGTCTGATTCACCCCTCCACTTT

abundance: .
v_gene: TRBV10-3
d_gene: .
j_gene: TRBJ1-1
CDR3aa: CAISEVGGEAFF
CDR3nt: TGTGCCATCAGTGAGGTAGGGGGTGAAGCTTTCTTT

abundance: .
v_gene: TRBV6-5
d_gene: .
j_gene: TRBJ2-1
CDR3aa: CASSLQGSLYNEQFF
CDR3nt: TGTGCCAGCAGTCTCCAGGGTTCCCTTTACAATGAGCAGTTCTTC

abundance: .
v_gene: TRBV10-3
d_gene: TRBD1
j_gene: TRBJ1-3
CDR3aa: CAISESPGQGSSGNTIYF
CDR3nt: TGTGCCATCAGTGAGTCCCCGGGACAGGGAAGCTCTGGAAACACCATATATTTT

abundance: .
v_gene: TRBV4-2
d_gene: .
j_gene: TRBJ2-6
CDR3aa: CASSQGHLNGANVLTF
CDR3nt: TGTGCCAGCAGCCAGGGCCACTTGAACGGGGCCAACGTCCTGACTTTC

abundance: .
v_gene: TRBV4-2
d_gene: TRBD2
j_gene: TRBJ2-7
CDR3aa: CASSQVAGDSYEQYF
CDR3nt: TGTGCCAGCAGCCAGGTAGCGGGGGACTCCTACGAGCAGTACTTC

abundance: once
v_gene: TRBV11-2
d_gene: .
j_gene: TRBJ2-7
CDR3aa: CASSPDGSSYEQYF
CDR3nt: TGTGCCAGCAGCCCTGACGGGTCCTCCTACGAGCAGTACTTC

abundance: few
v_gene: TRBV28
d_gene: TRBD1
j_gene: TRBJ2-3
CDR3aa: CASTTGSGADTQYF
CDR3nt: TGTGCCAGCACGACAGGGTCAGGAGCAGATACGCAGTATTTT

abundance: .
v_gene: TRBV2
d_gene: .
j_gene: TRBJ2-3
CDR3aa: CASRGGGSDTDTQYF
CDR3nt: TGTGCCAGCAGGGGTGGGGGGTCTGACACAGATACGCAGTATTTT

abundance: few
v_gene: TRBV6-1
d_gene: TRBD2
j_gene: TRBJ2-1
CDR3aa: CASSVASGGSYNEQFF
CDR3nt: TGTGCCAGCAGTGTGGCTAGCGGGGGTTCCTACAATGAGCAGTTCTTC

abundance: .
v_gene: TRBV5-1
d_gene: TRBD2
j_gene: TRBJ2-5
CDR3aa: CASSWGTSGQETQYF
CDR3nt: TGCGCCAGCAGCTGGGGAACTAGCGGACAAGAGACCCAGTACTTC

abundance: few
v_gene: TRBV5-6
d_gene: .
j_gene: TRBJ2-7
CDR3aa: CASSLESPYEQYF
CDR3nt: TGTGCCAGCAGCTTGGAAAGCCCCTACGAGCAGTACTTC

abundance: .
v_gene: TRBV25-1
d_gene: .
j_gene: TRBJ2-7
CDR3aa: CASSGEGGGSSYEQYF
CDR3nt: TGTGCCAGCTCTGGAGAGGGTGGCGGTAGCTCCTACGAGCAGTACTTC

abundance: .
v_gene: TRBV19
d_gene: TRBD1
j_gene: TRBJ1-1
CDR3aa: CATNQGGNTEAFF
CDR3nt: TGTGCCACAAATCAGGGGGGGAACACTGAAGCTTTCTTT

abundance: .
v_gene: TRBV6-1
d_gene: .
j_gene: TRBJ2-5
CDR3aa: CASSEGLLRETQYF
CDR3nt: TGTGCCAGCAGTGAAGGACTCCTCCGAGAGACCCAGTACTTC

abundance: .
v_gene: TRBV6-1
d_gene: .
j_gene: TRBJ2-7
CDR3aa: CASSESVRDIDTEQYF
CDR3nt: TGTGCCAGCAGTGAGTCCGTCCGGGACATCGATACGGAGCAGTACTTC

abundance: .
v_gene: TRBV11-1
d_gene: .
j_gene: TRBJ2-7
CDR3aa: CASSLSWSPARRYEQYF
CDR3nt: TGTGCCAGCAGCTTATCTTGGTCCCCCGCTCGTCGGTACGAGCAGTACTTC

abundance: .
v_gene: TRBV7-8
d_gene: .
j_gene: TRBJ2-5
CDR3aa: CASSLDPGPQETQYF
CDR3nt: TGTGCCAGCAGCTTAGATCCAGGGCCCCAAGAGACCCAGTACTTC

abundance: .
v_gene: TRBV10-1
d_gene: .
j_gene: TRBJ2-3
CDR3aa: CASSLEHSSTDTQYF
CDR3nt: TGCGCCAGCAGTCTTGAACATTCTAGCACAGATACGCAGTATTTT

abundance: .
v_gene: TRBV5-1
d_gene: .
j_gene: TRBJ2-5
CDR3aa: CASSFQGLKVGETQYF
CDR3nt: TGCGCCAGCAGCTTCCAGGGACTGAAGGTCGGGGAGACCCAGTACTTC

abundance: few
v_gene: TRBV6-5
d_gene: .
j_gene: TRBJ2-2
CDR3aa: CASTSIVDIGELFF
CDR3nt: TGTGCCAGCACCTCCATTGTGGACATCGGGGAGCTGTTTTTT

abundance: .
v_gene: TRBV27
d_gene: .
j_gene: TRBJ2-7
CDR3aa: CASSLGGTYEQYF
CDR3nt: TGTGCCAGCAGTTTGGGGGGAACCTACGAGCAGTACTTC

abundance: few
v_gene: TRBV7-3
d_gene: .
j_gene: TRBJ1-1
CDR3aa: CASSPQPTEVVIF
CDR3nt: TGTGCCAGCAGCCCACAACCCACGGAGGTAGTGATCTTT

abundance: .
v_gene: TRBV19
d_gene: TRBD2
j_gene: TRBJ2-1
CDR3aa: CASSISAGGLNEQFF
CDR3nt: TGTGCCAGTAGTATATCAGCGGGGGGGCTCAATGAGCAGTTCTTC

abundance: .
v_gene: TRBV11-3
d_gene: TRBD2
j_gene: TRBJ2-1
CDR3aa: CASSLGSGGRAGNEQFF
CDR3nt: TGTGCCAGCAGCTTAGGAAGCGGCGGGAGGGCCGGGAATGAGCAGTTCTTC

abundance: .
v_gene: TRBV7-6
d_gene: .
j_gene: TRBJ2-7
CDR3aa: CASSLDSRDEQYF
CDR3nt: TGTGCCAGCAGCTTAGATTCGCGGGACGAGCAGTACTTC

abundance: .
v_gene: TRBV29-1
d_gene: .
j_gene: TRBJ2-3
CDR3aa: CSVEDPQGRVTDTQYF
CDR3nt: TGCAGCGTTGAAGATCCCCAGGGGAGGGTCACAGATACGCAGTATTTT

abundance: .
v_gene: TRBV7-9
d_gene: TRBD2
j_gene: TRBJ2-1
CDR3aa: CASSWVAGGGSGQFF
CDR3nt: TGTGCCAGCAGCTGGGTAGCGGGAGGGGGGTCTGGGCAGTTCTTC

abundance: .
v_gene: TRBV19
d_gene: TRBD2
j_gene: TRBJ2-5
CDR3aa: CASSIVRDYRETQYF
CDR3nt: TGTGCCAGTAGTATAGTTCGGGACTATAGGGAGACCCAGTACTTC

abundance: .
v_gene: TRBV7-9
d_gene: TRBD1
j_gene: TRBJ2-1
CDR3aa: CASSPVGQALYNEQFF
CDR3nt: TGTGCCAGCAGCCCGGTGGGACAGGCCCTCTACAATGAGCAGTTCTTC

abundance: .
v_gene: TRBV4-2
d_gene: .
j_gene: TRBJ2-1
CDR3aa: CASSQVVSEGNEQFF
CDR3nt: TGTGCCAGCAGCCAAGTCGTTAGCGAAGGCAATGAGCAGTTCTTC

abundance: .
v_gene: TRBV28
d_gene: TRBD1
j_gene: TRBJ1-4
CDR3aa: CASSFSRGTGNEKLFF
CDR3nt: TGTGCCAGCAGTTTCTCGAGGGGGACAGGGAATGAAAAACTGTTTTTT

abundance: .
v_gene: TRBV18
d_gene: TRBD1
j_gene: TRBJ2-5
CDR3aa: CASSPGTGPETQYF
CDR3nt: TGTGCCAGCTCTCCCGGGACAGGGCCGGAGACCCAGTACTTC

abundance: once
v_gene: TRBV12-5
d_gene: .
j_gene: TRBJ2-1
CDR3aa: CASTDGSKGNEQFF
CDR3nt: TGTGCTAGTACGGACGGATCAAAGGGGAATGAGCAGTTCTTC

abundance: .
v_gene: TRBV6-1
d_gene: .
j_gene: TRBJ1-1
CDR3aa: CASSVREAANTEAFF
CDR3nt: TGTGCCAGCAGTGTTCGAGAGGCGGCGAACACTGAAGCTTTCTTT

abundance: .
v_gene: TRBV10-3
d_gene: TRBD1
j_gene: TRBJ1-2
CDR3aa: CAISESERGPYGYTF
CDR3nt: TGTGCCATCAGTGAGTCAGAGAGGGGGCCTTATGGCTACACCTTC

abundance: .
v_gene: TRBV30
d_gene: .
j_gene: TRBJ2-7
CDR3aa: CAWSVLGGYEQYF
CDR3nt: TGTGCCTGGAGTGTACTAGGGGGCTACGAGCAGTACTTC